This T cell receptor beta chain came from a study of T cells expressing NK-cell markers. Study background: Repertoires of TCR beta were obtained from T cells sorted as CD3+CD56+NKG2C+, CD3+CD56+NKG2C- and CD3+CD56-NKG2C+.

TCRdb reprocessed the 5' RACE reads and keeps a single row for each CDR3 protein, giving no DNA. The table lists 550,000 to 600,000 distinct CDR3 sequences. Sequencing was performed on blood T cells: a sorted CD56 or NKG2C T cell subset, CD4+ or CD8+ T cells, or bulk PBMC T cells (not recorded which). This receptor was obtained from a man in his late teens or twenties in good health.

CDR3 region: CAAATSGNTNEQFF. This rearrangement joins TRBV10-3 to TRBJ2-1; TCRdb names TRBD2, which stays unverified in the absence of DNA. This CDR3 has 14 amino acids. Germline V gene lookup returns CDR1 ENHRY and CDR2 SYGVKD.